Listed below are T cell receptor beta chains from one sample, sequenced in a study of T cells in Graves' hyperthyroidism and ophthalmopathy. MiXCR, applied by TCRdb to the multiplex PCR reads, yields one record per CDR3 protein. The sample includes 300,000 to 400,000 distinct CDR3 sequences, 14% of them seen just once. The sequencing sample was made of blood. These TCRs come from a woman in her 30s with Graves' hyperthyroidism. The CDR3 runs from the conserved cysteine through the conserved F or W. A D gene is named only where the DNA matches it firmly. Rows give clone size only sometimes, using once, few, many, or a class for an expanded clone.

CDR3aa	CDR3nt	d_gene	v_gene	j_gene	abundance
CSARDRGGTRYGGYTF	TGCAGTGCTAGAGATCGGGGGGGCACCCGCTACGGGGGCTACACCTTC	.	TRBV20-1	TRBJ1-2	few
CASSLNGLAGVNEQFF	TGTGCCAGCAGCCTTAATGGACTAGCGGGAGTAAATGAGCAGTTCTTC	TRBD2	TRBV3-1	TRBJ2-1	.
CASSVAGTGADTQYF	TGTGCCAGCAGCGTCGCCGGGACAGGGGCAGATACGCAGTATTTT	TRBD1	TRBV9	TRBJ2-3	.
CASSQEGAGQERIFYGYTF	TGCGCCAGCAGCCAAGAGGGTGCGGGACAGGAAAGGATTTTCTATGGCTACACCTTC	TRBD1	TRBV4-1	TRBJ1-2	.
CASSEGRLAGGSEQYF	TGTGCCAGCAGTGAAGGTCGGCTAGCGGGAGGTTCCGAGCAGTACTTC	TRBD2	TRBV6-1	TRBJ2-7	.
CASTAEGRIAKNIQYF	TGTGCCAGTACCGCAGAAGGTCGGATAGCCAAAAACATTCAGTACTTC	.	TRBV19	TRBJ2-4	.
CASSLNRMRTDTQYF	TGTGCCAGCAGCTTAAACCGGATGCGCACAGATACGCAGTATTTT	.	TRBV13	TRBJ2-3	many
CASWRQGAHEQYF	TGTGCCAGCTGGAGACAGGGGGCCCACGAGCAGTACTTC	TRBD1	TRBV6-2/TRBV6-3	TRBJ2-7	many
CSASERAIAGGGDEQFF	TGCAGTGCTAGCGAAAGGGCCATAGCGGGAGGGGGTGATGAGCAGTTCTTC	TRBD2	TRBV20-1	TRBJ2-1	many
CASTRAGGPNTGELFF	TGTGCCAGTACCAGAGCGGGAGGGCCGAACACCGGGGAGCTGTTTTTT	TRBD2	TRBV19	TRBJ2-2	few
CASSTGANIYEQYF	TGTGCCAGCAGTACAGGGGCCAATATCTACGAGCAGTACTTC	TRBD1	TRBV27	TRBJ2-7	.
CASSQEGGEYGYTF	TGTGCCAGCAGCCAAGAAGGGGGGGAGTATGGCTACACCTTC	.	TRBV3-1	TRBJ1-2	.
CASKRRPTDTQYF	TGTGCCAGCAAGCGGCGGCCCACAGATACGCAGTATTTT	.	TRBV7-2	TRBJ2-3	.
CAWSGPGLRGAEQFF	TGTGCCTGGAGTGGTCCCGGACTGAGAGGGGCAGAGCAGTTCTTC	.	TRBV30	TRBJ2-1	many
CATSGHSFNEQFF	TGTGCCACCTCGGGGCACAGTTTCAATGAGCAGTTCTTC	.	TRBV28	TRBJ2-1	many
CASSLSGVNNSPLHF	TGTGCCAGCAGTTTATCAGGGGTAAATAATTCACCCCTCCACTTT	.	TRBV28	TRBJ1-6	.
CASSFQRAGTDTQYF	TGTGCCAGCAGCTTCCAACGAGCGGGCACAGATACGCAGTATTTT	.	TRBV11-2	TRBJ2-3	many
CASSRLDFRDVGNTIYF	TGTGCCAGCAGTCGCCTAGATTTTAGGGACGTTGGAAACACCATATATTTT	.	TRBV12-3/TRBV12-4	TRBJ1-3	many
CASSQALVETQYF	TGCGCCAGCAGCCAAGCTCTGGTGGAGACCCAGTACTTC	.	TRBV4-1	TRBJ2-5	.
CASSSPGPVGSPLHF	TGTGCCAGCAGCTCTCCGGGGCCGGTTGGATCACCCCTCCACTTT	.	TRBV6-2/TRBV6-3	TRBJ1-6	.
CSARGGDRAFQHQYYGYTF	TGCAGTGCTAGAGGGGGGGACAGGGCGTTCCAGCATCAGTACTATGGCTACACCTTC	TRBD1	TRBV20-1	TRBJ1-2	.
CSAGGSYEQYF	TGCAGCGCCGGTGGGTCCTACGAGCAGTACTTC	.	TRBV29-1	TRBJ2-7	few
CASDGQYQGTQYF	TGTGCCAGCGACGGACAGTACCAAGGGACCCAGTACTTC	.	TRBV28	TRBJ2-5	.
CASTPGTSGISRDTGELFF	TGCGCCAGCACCCCCGGGACTAGCGGGATAAGTAGGGACACCGGGGAGCTGTTTTTT	TRBD2	TRBV5-1	TRBJ2-2	few
CASSYARTGTSTNEQFF	TGTGCCAGCAGTTACGCCAGAACCGGGACTAGTACGAATGAGCAGTTCTTC	TRBD2	TRBV6-2/TRBV6-3	TRBJ2-1	many
CASTSLAGLNTGELFF	TGCGCCAGCACCTCACTAGCGGGCCTGAACACCGGGGAGCTGTTTTTT	TRBD2	TRBV4-1	TRBJ2-2	.
CASSFEGHGYTF	TGTGCCAGCAGCTTCGAAGGGCACGGCTACACCTTC	.	TRBV5-4	TRBJ1-2	few
CASSSRIDGATNEKLFF	TGTGCCAGCAGCTCTAGGATCGACGGTGCAACTAATGAAAAACTGTTTTTT	.	TRBV7-2	TRBJ1-4	many
CASSSRREKLFF	TGTGCCAGCAGTTCACGCCGGGAAAAACTGTTTTTT	.	TRBV28	TRBJ1-4	many
CASGLVPLLGGTGELFF	TGTGCTAGTGGTTTGGTGCCCCTTTTGGGGGGCACCGGGGAGCTGTTTTTT	.	TRBV12-5	TRBJ2-2	many
CASSQQNPETQYF	TGTGCCAGCAGTCAACAGAACCCAGAGACCCAGTACTTC	.	TRBV28	TRBJ2-5	many
CASSKLTSGRTTYNEQFF	TGTGCCAGCAGTAAGCTTACTAGCGGGAGGACGACCTACAATGAGCAGTTCTTC	TRBD2	TRBV6-2/TRBV6-3	TRBJ2-1	many
CASSLSGSQPQHF	TGTGCCAGCAGCCTTAGCGGGAGTCAGCCCCAGCATTTT	.	TRBV11-2	TRBJ1-5	many
CASSKRTQGNQPQHF	TGTGCCAGCAGCAAGAGGACCCAGGGTAATCAGCCCCAGCATTTT	.	TRBV7-2	TRBJ1-5	many
CASSLERQSPRDYGYTF	TGTGCCAGCAGCTTAGAAAGACAGTCCCCCCGGGACTATGGCTACACCTTC	.	TRBV11-2	TRBJ1-2	.
CSAGSGMGEQFF	TGCAGCGCGGGGTCGGGGATGGGTGAGCAGTTCTTC	.	TRBV29-1	TRBJ2-1	once
CASSLVIDTGTQYF	TGTGCCAGCAGCTTAGTTATCGACACAGGGACCCAGTACTTC	.	TRBV11-2	TRBJ2-5	many
CASSQQGGGNTIYF	TGTGCCAGCAGTCAACAGGGTGGTGGAAACACCATATATTTT	.	TRBV12-3/TRBV12-4	TRBJ1-3	many